These T cell receptor beta chains were read from a single sample in a study of cytomegalovirus exposure and HLA in healthy donors. Repertoires were generated with immunoSEQ multiplex PCR, while TCRdb's copy carries only in-frame clones and drops some. The sample contains under 250,000 clones, 65% to 90% of which appear only once. Sample: PBMCs. The receptors stem from a woman aged 45 to 65 in good health and CMV-seronegative. The CDR3 runs from the conserved cysteine through the conserved F or W. The order of the fields is D gene, J gene, V gene, clone size, CDR3 DNA, CDR3 protein. A D gene is named only where the DNA matches it firmly. For some rows the clone size is stated as once, few or many, or as a class when expanded; others skip it.

d_call: -; j_call: TRBJ1-1; v_call: TRBV9; clone_size: -; cdr3_nt: TGTGCCAGCAGCGCCTCCCTCTGGGGGAGGACTGAAGCTTTCTTT; cdr3_aa: CASSASLWGRTEAFF
d_call: TRBD2; j_call: TRBJ2-7; v_call: TRBV7-2; clone_size: few; cdr3_nt: TGTGCCAGCAGCTTAGGGACTAGCGGGAGGGCGGGGAACGTGCAGTACTTC; cdr3_aa: CASSLGTSGRAGNVQYF
d_call: TRBD1; j_call: TRBJ2-7; v_call: TRBV27; clone_size: -; cdr3_nt: TGTGCCAGCAGTCATGGGACAGGCTACGAGCAGTACTTC; cdr3_aa: CASSHGTGYEQYF
d_call: -; j_call: TRBJ1-5; v_call: TRBV19; clone_size: -; cdr3_nt: TGTGCCAGTAGTATTGGGCAGGTCGATCAGCCCCAGCATTTT; cdr3_aa: CASSIGQVDQPQHF
d_call: -; j_call: TRBJ2-7; v_call: TRBV7-2; clone_size: -; cdr3_nt: TGTGCCAGCAGCCCGGGGGGCAGGGGTGCTCTTTCCTACGAGCAGTACTTC; cdr3_aa: CASSPGGRGALSYEQYF
d_call: -; j_call: TRBJ1-2; v_call: TRBV10-1; clone_size: -; cdr3_nt: TGCGCCAGCTGCGGTAACCAAGGCGACTATGGCTACACCTTC; cdr3_aa: CASCGNQGDYGYTF
d_call: -; j_call: TRBJ2-2; v_call: TRBV19; clone_size: -; cdr3_nt: TGTGCCAGTAGTATAGACGGGAGCCGGACCGGGGAGCTGTTTTTT; cdr3_aa: CASSIDGSRTGELFF
d_call: -; j_call: TRBJ1-6; v_call: TRBV30; clone_size: -; cdr3_nt: TGTGCCTGGAGCGGACTGGCTGGGAGCTCCTATAATTCACCCCTCCACTTT; cdr3_aa: CAWSGLAGSSYNSPLHF
d_call: -; j_call: TRBJ1-1; v_call: TRBV18; clone_size: -; cdr3_nt: TGTGCCAGCTCACCATTCGGGGGAAAGGGGAACACTGAAGCTTTCTTT; cdr3_aa: CASSPFGGKGNTEAFF
d_call: -; j_call: TRBJ2-1; v_call: TRBV29-1; clone_size: few; cdr3_nt: TGCAGCGTCACTCGGGGGGCAGGGCAGAGCTCCTACAATGAGCAGTTCTTC; cdr3_aa: CSVTRGAGQSSYNEQFF
d_call: -; j_call: TRBJ2-3; v_call: TRBV27; clone_size: -; cdr3_nt: TGTGCCAGCAGTTGCGATTGGACAGATACGCAGTATTTT; cdr3_aa: CASSCDWTDTQYF
d_call: TRBD1; j_call: TRBJ1-2; v_call: TRBV5-1; clone_size: once; cdr3_nt: TGCGCCAGCAGCTTGGTAGGGGGCAGGGGCTACACCTTC; cdr3_aa: CASSLVGGRGYTF
d_call: -; j_call: TRBJ2-1; v_call: TRBV11-2; clone_size: once; cdr3_nt: TGTGCCAGCAGCCCAATGCCCCTCTATTCGGGGAGTCCCTACAATGAGCAGTTCTTC; cdr3_aa: CASSPMPLYSGSPYNEQFF
d_call: -; j_call: TRBJ1-4; v_call: TRBV11-2; clone_size: -; cdr3_nt: TGTGCCAGCAGCGCGCAGGAGGGACGGTTAAATGAAAAACTGTTTTTT; cdr3_aa: CASSAQEGRLNEKLFF
d_call: -; j_call: TRBJ2-2; v_call: TRBV19; clone_size: -; cdr3_nt: TGTGCCAGTAGTATTAAAGCGGCAACCGGGGAGCTGTTTTTT; cdr3_aa: CASSIKAATGELFF